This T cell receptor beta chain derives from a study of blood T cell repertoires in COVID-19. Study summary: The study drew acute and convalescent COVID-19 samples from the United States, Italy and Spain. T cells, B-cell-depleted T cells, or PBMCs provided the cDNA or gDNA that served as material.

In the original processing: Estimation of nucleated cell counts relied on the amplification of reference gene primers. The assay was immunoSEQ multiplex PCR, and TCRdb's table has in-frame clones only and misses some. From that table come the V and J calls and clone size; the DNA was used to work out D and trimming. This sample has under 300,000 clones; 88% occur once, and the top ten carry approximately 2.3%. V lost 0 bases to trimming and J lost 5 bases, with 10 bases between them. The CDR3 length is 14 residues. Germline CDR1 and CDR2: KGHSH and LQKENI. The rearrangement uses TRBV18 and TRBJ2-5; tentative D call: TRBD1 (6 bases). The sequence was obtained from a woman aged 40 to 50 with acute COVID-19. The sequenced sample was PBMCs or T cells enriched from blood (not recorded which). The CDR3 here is CASSPPAGVETQYF. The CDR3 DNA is TGTGCCAGCTCACCACCGGCAGGGGTTGAGACCCAGTACTTC.